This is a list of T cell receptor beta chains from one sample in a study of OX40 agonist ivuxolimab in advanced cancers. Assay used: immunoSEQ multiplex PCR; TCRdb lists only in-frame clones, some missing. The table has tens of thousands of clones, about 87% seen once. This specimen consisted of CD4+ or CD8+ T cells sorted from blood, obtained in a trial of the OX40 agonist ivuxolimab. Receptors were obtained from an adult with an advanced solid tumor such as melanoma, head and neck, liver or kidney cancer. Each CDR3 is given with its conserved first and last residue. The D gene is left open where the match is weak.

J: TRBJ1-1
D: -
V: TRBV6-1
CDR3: CASSESTEAFF

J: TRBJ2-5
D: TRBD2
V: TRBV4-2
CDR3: CASSQEGPGGGKETQYF

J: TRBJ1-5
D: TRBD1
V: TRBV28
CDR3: CASSPARTGRNQPQHF

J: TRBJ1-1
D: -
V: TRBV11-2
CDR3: CASSLVVGTEAFF

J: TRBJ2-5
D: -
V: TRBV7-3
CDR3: CASSQTGETQYF

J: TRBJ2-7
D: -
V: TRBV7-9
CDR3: CASSSEQGLRDYEQYF

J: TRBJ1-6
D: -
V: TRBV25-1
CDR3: CASSDVNSPLHF

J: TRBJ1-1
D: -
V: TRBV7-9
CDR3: CASSLAPSMNTEAFF

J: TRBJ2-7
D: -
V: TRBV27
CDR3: CASSNPPSREQYF

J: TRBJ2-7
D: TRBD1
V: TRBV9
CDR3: CASGGRSDRGPYEQYF

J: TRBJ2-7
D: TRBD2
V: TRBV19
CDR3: CASSGPGLAAYEQYF

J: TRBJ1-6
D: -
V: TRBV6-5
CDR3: CASSPTSYNSPLHF

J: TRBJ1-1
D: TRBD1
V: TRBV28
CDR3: CASSDYRGFSDTEAFF

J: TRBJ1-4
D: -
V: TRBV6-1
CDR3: CASSESLVGEKLFF